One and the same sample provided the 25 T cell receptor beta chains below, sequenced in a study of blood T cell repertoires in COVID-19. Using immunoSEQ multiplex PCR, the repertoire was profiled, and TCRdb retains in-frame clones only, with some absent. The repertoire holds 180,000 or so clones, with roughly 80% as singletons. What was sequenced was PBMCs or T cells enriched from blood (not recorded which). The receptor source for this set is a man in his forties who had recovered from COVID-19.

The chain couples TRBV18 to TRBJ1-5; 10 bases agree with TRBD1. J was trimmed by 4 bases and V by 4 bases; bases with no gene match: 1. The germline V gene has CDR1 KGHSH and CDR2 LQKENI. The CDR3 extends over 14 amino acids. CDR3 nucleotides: TGTGCCAGCTCACTGGACAGGGGGAATCAGCCCCAGCATTTT. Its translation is CASSLDRGNQPQHF.

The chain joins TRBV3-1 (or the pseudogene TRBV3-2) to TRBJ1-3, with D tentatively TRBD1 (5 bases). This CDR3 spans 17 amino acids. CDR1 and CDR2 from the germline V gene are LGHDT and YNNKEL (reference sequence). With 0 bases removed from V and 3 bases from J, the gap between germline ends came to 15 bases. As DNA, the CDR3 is TGTGCCAGCAGCCAAGATCCCAGGGCTGGTTTTGGAAACACCATATATTTT. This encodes CASSQDPRAGFGNTIYF.

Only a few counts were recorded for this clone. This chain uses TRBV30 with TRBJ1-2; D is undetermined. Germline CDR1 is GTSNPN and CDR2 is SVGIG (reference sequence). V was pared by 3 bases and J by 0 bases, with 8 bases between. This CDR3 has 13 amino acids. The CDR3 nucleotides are TGTGCCTGGAGGGACTCAGCTAACTATGGCTACACCTTC. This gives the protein CAWRDSANYGYTF.

In DNA, the CDR3 is TGTGCCAGCGCGGACCGGGACAGCAGTCAAGAGACCCAGTACTTC. Its translation: CASADRDSSQETQYF. The V gene is TRBV11-2, the J gene TRBJ2-5; the match to TRBD1 covers 7 bases. The J segment lost 2 bases and the V segment lost 8 bases, leaving 11 bases of the junction unmatched. The length of the CDR3 is 15 residues. Germline V lookup: CDR1 SGHAT, CDR2 FQNNGV. Full variable domain (outside the CDR3, taken from reference TRBV11-2 and TRBJ2-5): EAGVAQSPRYKIIEKRQSVAFWCNPISGHATLYWYQQILGQGPKLLIQFQNNGVVDDSQLPKDRFSAERLKGVDSTLKIQPAKLEDSAVYLCASADRDSSQETQYFGPGTRLLVL.

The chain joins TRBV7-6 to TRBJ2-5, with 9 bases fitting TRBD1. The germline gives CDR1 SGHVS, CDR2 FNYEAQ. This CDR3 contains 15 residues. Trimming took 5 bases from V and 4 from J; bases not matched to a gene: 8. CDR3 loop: CASSRWDREGETQYF. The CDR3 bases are TGTGCCAGCAGCCGCTGGGACAGGGAAGGAGAGACCCAGTACTTC. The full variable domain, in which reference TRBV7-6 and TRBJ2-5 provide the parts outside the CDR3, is GAGVSQSPRYKVTKRGQDVALRCDPISGHVSLYWYRQALGQGPEFLTYFNYEAQQDKSGLPNDRFSAERPEGSISTLTIQRTEQRDSAMYRCASSRWDREGETQYFGPGTRLLVL.

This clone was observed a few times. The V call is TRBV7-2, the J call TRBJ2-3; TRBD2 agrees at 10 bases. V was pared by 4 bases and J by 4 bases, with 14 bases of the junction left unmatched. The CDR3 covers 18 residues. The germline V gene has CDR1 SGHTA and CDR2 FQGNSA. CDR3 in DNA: TGTGCCAGCAGCTCCCAGGGGGCTAGCGGGGGCCCCCCAGATACGCAGTATTTT. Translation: CASSSQGASGGPPDTQYF.

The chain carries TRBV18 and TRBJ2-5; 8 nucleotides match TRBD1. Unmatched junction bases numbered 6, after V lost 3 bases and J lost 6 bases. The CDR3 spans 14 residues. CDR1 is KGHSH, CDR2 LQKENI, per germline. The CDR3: CASSPGQGGQTQYF. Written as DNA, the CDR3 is TGTGCCAGCTCACCCGGACAGGGCGGGCAGACCCAGTACTTC.

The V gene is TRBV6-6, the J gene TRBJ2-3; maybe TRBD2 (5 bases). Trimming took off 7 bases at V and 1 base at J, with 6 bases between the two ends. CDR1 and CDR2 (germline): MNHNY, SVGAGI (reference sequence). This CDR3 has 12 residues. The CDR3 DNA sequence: TGTGCCAGCAAGGAGGGCACAGATACGCAGTATTTT. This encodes CASKEGTDTQYF.

This chain's CDR3 is CAISDPTGTGAGYTF. The CDR3 bases are TGTGCCATCAGTGACCCCACCGGGACAGGGGCAGGGTACACCTTC. The rearrangement joins TRBV10-3 to TRBJ1-2; 10 positions agree with TRBD1. Trimming cost V 3 bases and J 11 bases; bases outside gene matches: 12. Germline CDR1 is ENHRY and CDR2 is SYGVKD. The CDR3 loop spans 15 amino acids.

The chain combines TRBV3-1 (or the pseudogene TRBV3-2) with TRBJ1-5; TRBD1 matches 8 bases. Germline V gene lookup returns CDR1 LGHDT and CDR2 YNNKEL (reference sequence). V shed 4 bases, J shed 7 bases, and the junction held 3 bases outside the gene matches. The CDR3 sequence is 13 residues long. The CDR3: CASSRTGRQPQHF. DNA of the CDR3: TGTGCCAGCAGCCGGACAGGGAGACAGCCCCAGCATTTT.

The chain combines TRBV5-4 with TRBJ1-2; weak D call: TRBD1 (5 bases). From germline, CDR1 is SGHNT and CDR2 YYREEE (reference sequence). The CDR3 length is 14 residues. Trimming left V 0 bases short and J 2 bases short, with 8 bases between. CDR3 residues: CASSLAGQNYGYTF. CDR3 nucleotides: TGTGCCAGCAGCTTGGCAGGGCAAAACTATGGCTACACCTTC.

CDR3 in amino acids: CASSIQGGGYGYTF. CDR3 bases: TGTGCCAGTAGTATACAGGGGGGCGGCTATGGCTACACCTTC. The chain uses TRBV19 and TRBJ1-2, with 7 positions matching TRBD1. Germline lookup yields CDR1 LNHDA and CDR2 SQIVND (reference sequence). Unmatched junction bases numbered 4, after V lost 2 bases and J lost 4 bases. This CDR3 is built from 14 residues.

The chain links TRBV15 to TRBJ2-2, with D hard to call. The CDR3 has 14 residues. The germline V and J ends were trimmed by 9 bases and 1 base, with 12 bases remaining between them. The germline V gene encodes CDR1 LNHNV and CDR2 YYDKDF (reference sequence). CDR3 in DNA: TGTGCCACAGCCTCTAGTTGGAACACCGGGGAGCTGTTTTTT. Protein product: CATASSWNTGELFF.

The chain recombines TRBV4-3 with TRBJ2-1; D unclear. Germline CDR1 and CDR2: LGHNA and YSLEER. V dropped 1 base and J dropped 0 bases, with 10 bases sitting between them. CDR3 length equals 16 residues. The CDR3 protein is CASSQGLVDSYNEQFF. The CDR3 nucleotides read TGCGCCAGCAGCCAAGGGCTAGTGGACTCCTACAATGAGCAGTTCTTC.

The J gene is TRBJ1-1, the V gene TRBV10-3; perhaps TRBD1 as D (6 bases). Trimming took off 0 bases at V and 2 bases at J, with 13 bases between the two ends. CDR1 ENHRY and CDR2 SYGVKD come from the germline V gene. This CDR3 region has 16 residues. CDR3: CAISESPGTLNTEAFF. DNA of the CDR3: TGTGCCATCAGTGAGTCGCCAGGGACATTAAACACTGAAGCTTTCTTT.

CDR3 protein: CASSILLDRGLVNQPQHF. In nucleotides, the CDR3 is TGTGCCAGTAGTATCCTCTTGGACAGGGGGCTGGTCAACCAGCCCCAGCATTTT. V is TRBV19 and J is TRBJ1-5, with 11 bases that match TRBD1. The ends lost 3 bases at V and 7 bases at J; junction bases unmatched: 14. The CDR3 runs 18 residues. Germline V gene lookup returns CDR1 LNHDA and CDR2 SQIVND (reference sequence).

The chain's CDR3 is CASSNTGGRNEQFF. CDR3 sequence (DNA): TGTGCCAGCAGCAATACAGGGGGCCGGAATGAGCAGTTCTTC. The chain uses TRBV11-3 and TRBJ2-1, with 9 bases fitting TRBD1. Germline CDR1 reads SGHNT; CDR2 reads YENEEA. V gave up 5 bases and J gave up 7 bases; unmatched junction bases: 6. The length of the CDR3 is 14 residues.

Here the CDR3 reads CASSNRVPGNTIYF. The CDR3 bases are TGTGCCAGCTCAAACAGGGTCCCTGGAAACACCATATATTTT. The rearrangement joins TRBV18 to TRBJ1-3; TRBD1 might be the D (6 bases). Trimming took off 5 bases at V and 2 bases at J, with 10 bases between the two ends. Per the germline V gene, CDR1 is KGHSH and CDR2 is LQKENI. The CDR3 runs 14 residues.

CDR3 sequence (DNA): TGTGCCAGCAGCGTAGGAAGCGGACGCTTCAGCTACACCTTC. Translated: CASSVGSGRFSYTF. The rearrangement joins TRBV9 to TRBJ1-2; D is ambiguous. The ends were cut back, 0 bases at V and 9 bases at J, with 15 bases in the middle. Germline CDR1 is SGDLS and CDR2 is YYNGEE. The CDR3 runs to 14 residues.

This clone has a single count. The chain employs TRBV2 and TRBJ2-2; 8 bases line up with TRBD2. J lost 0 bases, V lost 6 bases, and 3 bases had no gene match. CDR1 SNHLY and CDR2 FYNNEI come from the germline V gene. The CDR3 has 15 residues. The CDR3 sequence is CASRTGGTNTGELFF. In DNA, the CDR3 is TGTGCCAGCAGGACGGGGGGGACGAACACCGGGGAGCTGTTTTTT.

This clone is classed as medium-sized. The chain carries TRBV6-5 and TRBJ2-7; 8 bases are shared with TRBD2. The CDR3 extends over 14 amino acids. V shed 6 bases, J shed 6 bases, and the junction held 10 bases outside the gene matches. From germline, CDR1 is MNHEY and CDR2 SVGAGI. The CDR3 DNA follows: TGTGCCAGCAGCCCCGGGACTAGAAGAGTCGAGCAGTACTTC. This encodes CASSPGTRRVEQYF.

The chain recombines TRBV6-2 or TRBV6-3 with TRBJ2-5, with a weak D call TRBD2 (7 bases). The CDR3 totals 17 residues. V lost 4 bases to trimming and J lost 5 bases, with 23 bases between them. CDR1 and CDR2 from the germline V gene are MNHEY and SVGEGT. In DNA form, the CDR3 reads TGTGCCAGCAGTTCCTCTCGAATCGGGGGGCGTCGGGAGACCCAGTACTTC. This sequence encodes CASSSSRIGGRRETQYF.

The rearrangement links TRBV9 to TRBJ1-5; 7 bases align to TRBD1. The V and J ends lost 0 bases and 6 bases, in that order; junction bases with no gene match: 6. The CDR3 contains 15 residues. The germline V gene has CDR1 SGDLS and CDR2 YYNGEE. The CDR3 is CASSVDGQGGQPQHF. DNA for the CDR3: TGTGCCAGCAGCGTAGATGGGCAGGGGGGTCAGCCCCAGCATTTT.

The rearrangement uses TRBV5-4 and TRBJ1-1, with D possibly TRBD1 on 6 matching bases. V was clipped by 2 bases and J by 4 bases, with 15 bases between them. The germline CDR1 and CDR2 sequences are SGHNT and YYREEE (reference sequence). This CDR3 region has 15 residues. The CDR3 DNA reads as TGTGCCAGCAGCTTAAACAGGGTGAGTGGCACTGAAGCTTTCTTT. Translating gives CASSLNRVSGTEAFF.

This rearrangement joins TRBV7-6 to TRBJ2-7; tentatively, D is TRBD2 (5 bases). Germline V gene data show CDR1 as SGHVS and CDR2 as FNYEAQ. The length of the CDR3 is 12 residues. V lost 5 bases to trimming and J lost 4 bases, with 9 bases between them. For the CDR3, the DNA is TGTGCCAGCAGCGGAGGCGGGTACGAGCAGTACTTC. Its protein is CASSGGGYEQYF.